Below, 15 T cell receptor beta chains from the same sample are listed, as sequenced in a study of blood T cell repertoires in COVID-19. The method was immunoSEQ multiplex PCR; TCRdb's version includes in-frame clones alone and lacks a portion of them. This sample has tens of thousands of clones, with roughly 89% found just once. Specimen: peripheral blood. These receptor sequences come from a human donor in a cohort sampled during active COVID-19.

J is TRBJ2-2 and V is TRBV6-2 or TRBV6-3; 9 bases are shared with TRBD2. Germline CDR1 reads MNHEY; CDR2 reads SVGEGT. The CDR3 consists of 15 residues. Trimming took 5 bases from V and 5 from J; bases not matched to a gene: 6. CDR3 residues: CASSPSGGWTGELFF. In DNA, the CDR3 is TGTGCCAGCAGTCCAAGCGGGGGGTGGACCGGGGAGCTGTTTTTT.

The V call is TRBV20-1, the J call TRBJ2-5, with D perhaps matching TRBD1 (6 bases). This CDR3 region has 11 residues. The V gene's germline CDR1 is DFQATT and CDR2 SNEGSKA (reference sequence). The V and J ends lost 4 bases and 4 bases respectively, with 7 bases between them. Here the CDR3 DNA reads TGCAGTGCTACAGGGGCAGAGACCCAGTACTTC. Residues: CSATGAETQYF.

The rearrangement joins TRBV19 to TRBJ1-2; TRBD1 agrees at 7 bases. The CDR3 covers 20 residues. Per the germline V gene, CDR1 is LNHDA and CDR2 is SQIVND (reference sequence). The junction had 24 bases not matched to a gene; V was cut back by 2 bases and J by 6 bases. The CDR3 here is CASSISNQRGRARSVDGYTF. The DNA for the CDR3 is TGTGCCAGTAGTATATCCAATCAAAGGGGGCGTGCCAGATCGGTGGATGGCTACACCTTC.

The CDR3 spells CASSLGANRDMETQYF. The CDR3 coding sequence is TGTGCCAGCAGCTTAGGGGCCAACAGGGATATGGAGACCCAGTACTTC. This chain connects TRBV7-7 to TRBJ2-5; D might be TRBD1 (6 bases). Trimming stripped 1 base from V and 5 bases from J, with 17 bases between. This CDR3 is built from 16 residues. Germline lookup yields CDR1 SSHAT and CDR2 FNYEAQ (reference sequence).

The chain carries TRBV7-8 and TRBJ2-7; 8 bases map to TRBD2. The CDR3 is 15 amino acids. V was pared by 4 bases and J by 2 bases, with 7 bases of the junction left unmatched. Germline V gives CDR1 SGHVS, CDR2 FQNEAQ. The CDR3 DNA reads TGTGCCAGCAGCTCCGGGAGGGGACCTACCTACGAGCAGTACTTC. Residues: CASSSGRGPTYEQYF.

Only a few counts were recorded for this clone. This chain links TRBV6-2 or TRBV6-3 with TRBJ2-7; 8 nucleotides line up with TRBD1. This CDR3 spans 15 amino acids. CDR1 is MNHEY, CDR2 SVGEGT, per germline. Trimming cost V 3 bases and J 1 base; bases outside gene matches: 5. In nucleotides, the CDR3 is TGTGCCAGCAGTTATATCCGGACAGGGTCCTACGAGCAGTACTTC. It codes for CASSYIRTGSYEQYF.

The rearrangement uses TRBV5-1 and TRBJ1-5, with 9 bases that match TRBD1. Germline CDR1 reads SGHRS; CDR2 reads YFSETQ. CDR3 length equals 14 residues. The J segment lost 5 bases and the V segment lost 4 bases, leaving 4 bases of the junction unmatched. CDR3 sequence reads: CASSLGDRDQPQHF. The CDR3 DNA is TGCGCCAGCAGCCTGGGGGACAGGGATCAGCCCCAGCATTTT.

This chain links TRBV3-1 (or the pseudogene TRBV3-2) with TRBJ1-6; D gene unclear. V was pared by 1 base and J by 13 bases, with 11 bases between. This CDR3 is 13 amino acids long. Germline CDR1 is LGHDT and CDR2 is YNNKEL (reference sequence). Here the CDR3 reads CASSQVQEVPLHF. The CDR3 bases are TGTGCCAGCAGCCAAGTTCAGGAGGTCCCCCTCCACTTT.

The CDR3 coding sequence is TGTGCCACCAAGGAGGTTTTTGATACCTACGAGCAGTACTTC. Translating gives CATKEVFDTYEQYF. The V and J genes are TRBV19 and TRBJ2-7; D possibly corresponds to TRBD2 (5 bases). The CDR3 totals 14 residues. Germline V lookup: CDR1 LNHDA, CDR2 SQIVND (reference sequence). V was trimmed by 10 bases and J by 2 bases, leaving 18 bases between them. The entire variable domain, with the rest obtained from reference TRBV19 and TRBJ2-7, is as follows: DGGITQSPKYLFRKEGQNVTLSCEQNLNHDAMYWYRQDPGQGLRLIYYSQIVNDFQKGDIAEGYSVSREKKESFPLTVTSAQKNPTAFYLCATKEVFDTYEQYFGPGTRLTVT.

This clone was seen once. V and J are TRBV11-3 and TRBJ1-1; D remains unclear. Germline CDR1 is SGHNT and CDR2 is YENEEA. There are 13 residues in the CDR3. Trimming shortened V by 3 bases and J by 0 bases, and 5 bases separated the two germline ends. The CDR3 loop reads CASSLRMNTEAFF. The CDR3 region has the DNA TGTGCCAGCAGCTTGCGCATGAACACTGAAGCTTTCTTT.

In this sample, this clone turned up once. The chain uses TRBV7-9 and TRBJ2-5; 9 nucleotides line up with TRBD2. V lost 5 bases, J lost 5 bases, and 6 bases stayed unmatched. This CDR3 region has 14 residues. CDR1 is SEHNR and CDR2 is FQNEAQ in the germline V gene (reference sequence). The DNA of the CDR3 is TGTGCCAGCAGCCAGCGGGGGGACCGCGAGACCCAGTACTTC. Translation gives CASSQRGDRETQYF.

This chain uses TRBV25-1 with TRBJ2-7; 7 bases agree with TRBD1. Per germline, CDR1 MGHDK and CDR2 SYGVNS. The J segment lost 0 bases and the V segment lost 4 bases, leaving 9 bases of the junction unmatched. CDR3 length: 16 residues. The DNA for the CDR3 is TGTGCCAGCAGTGTGACAGGGAAGGGGAGCTCCTACGAGCAGTACTTC. It specifies CASSVTGKGSSYEQYF.

The chain couples TRBV4-2 to TRBJ2-3; 8 bases are shared with TRBD2. The CDR3 consists of 17 residues. The J segment lost 3 bases and the V segment lost 4 bases, leaving 12 bases of the junction unmatched. CDR1 is LGHNA, CDR2 YNFKEQ, per germline. DNA for the CDR3: TGTGCCAGCAGCCTTAGGGAAGGCGGGGGGTTGACAGATACGCAGTATTTT. This encodes CASSLREGGGLTDTQYF.

This chain connects TRBV4-2 to TRBJ1-5, with D maybe TRBD1 (5 bases). V lost 4 bases and J 4 bases, leaving 14 bases between the germline ends. The CDR3 is 15 residues long. Germline CDR1 and CDR2: LGHNA and YNFKEQ. The CDR3: CASSPLQGGNQPQHF. The CDR3 DNA reads as TGTGCCAGCAGCCCACTCCAGGGAGGGAATCAGCCCCAGCATTTT.

CDR3: CAISTRGGAGEQFF. DNA for the CDR3: TGTGCCATCAGTACTCGCGGGGGGGCCGGGGAGCAGTTCTTC. The V call is TRBV10-3, the J call TRBJ2-1; 9 bases are a match to TRBD2. The CDR3 covers 14 residues. CDR1 ENHRY and CDR2 SYGVKD come from the germline V gene. Trimming cost V 5 bases and J 10 bases; bases outside gene matches: 9.